These 23 T cell receptor beta chains were all obtained from the same sample, sequenced in a study of blood T cell repertoires in COVID-19. Some clones are missing from TCRdb's copy, which holds only in-frame ones; the method was immunoSEQ multiplex PCR. This table has 90,000 to 120,000 clones, roughly four fifths appearing once. What was sequenced was peripheral blood. These receptors originate from an elderly woman with active or convalescent COVID-19.

The rearrangement links TRBV24-1 to TRBJ1-4; D not resolved. The germline V gene has CDR1 KGHDR and CDR2 SFDVKD. The CDR3 spans 14 residues. V was trimmed by 4 bases and J by 0 bases, leaving 5 bases between them. CDR3 in amino acids: CATSEGATNEKLFF. Written as DNA, the CDR3 is TGTGCCACCAGTGAAGGAGCAACTAATGAAAAACTGTTTTTT.

The genes are TRBV15 and TRBJ2-7; D gene uncertain. The CDR3 has 12 amino acids. CDR1 and CDR2 from the germline V gene are LNHNV and YYDKDF (reference sequence). The germline V and J ends were trimmed by 0 bases and 4 bases, with 4 bases remaining between them. As DNA, the CDR3 is TGTGCCACCAGCAGAGACCAGTACGAGCAGTACTTC. Translated, it gives CATSRDQYEQYF. The full variable domain, in which reference TRBV15 and TRBJ2-7 provide the parts outside the CDR3, is DAMVIQNPRYQVTQFGKPVTLSCSQTLNHNVMYWYQQKSSQAPKLLFHYYDKDFNNEADTPDNFQSRRPNTSFCFLDIRSPGLGDTAMYLCATSRDQYEQYFGPGTRLTVT.

V and J are TRBV3-1 (or the pseudogene TRBV3-2) and TRBJ1-1, with a possible D match to TRBD1 (5 bases). The length of the CDR3 is 17 residues. Between the trimmed V and J ends, which lost 3 bases and 1 base, there was a span of 18 bases. Germline CDR1 LGHDT, CDR2 YNNKEL (reference sequence). CDR3 sequence (DNA): TGTGCCAGCAGCCACCGCTCCGTGGCAGGGCGGAACACTGAAGCTTTCTTT. This codes for CASSHRSVAGRNTEAFF.

This clone was seen a few times. V and J are TRBV28 and TRBJ1-1; D is possibly TRBD1 (6 bases). Germline values: CDR1 MDHEN, CDR2 SYDVKM. CDR3 length: 15 amino acids. The V and J ends lost 4 bases and 0 bases respectively, with 12 bases between them. CDR3 in DNA: TGTGCCAGCAGTTCATACAGGGAATTGAACACTGAAGCTTTCTTT. Residues: CASSSYRELNTEAFF.

The V and J genes are TRBV6-6 and TRBJ2-7; D is perhaps TRBD2 (6 bases). The CDR3 runs to 14 residues. Trimming removed 7 bases at V and 6 bases at J, with 19 bases between. Germline assignment: CDR1 MNHNY and CDR2 SVGAGI (reference sequence). The CDR3 DNA reads as TGTGCCAGCAACCCCTTCGGGGGAGAGGCCGAGCAGTACTTC. Encoded protein: CASNPFGGEAEQYF.

This clone has just a few counts. For the CDR3, the DNA is TGCGCCAGCAGCCAGGTGGACATGATCTCCTACAATGAGCAGTTCTTC. It is translated as CASSQVDMISYNEQFF. This chain connects TRBV4-1 to TRBJ2-1; a weak D match, TRBD1 (5 bases). The CDR3 is 16 residues long. Germline CDR1 reads MGHRA; CDR2 reads YSYEKL. Trimming pared 3 bases from V and 0 bases from J, leaving 12 bases between.

The J gene is TRBJ2-5, the V gene TRBV5-1, with a tentative D call TRBD1 (7 bases). The CDR3 loop spans 14 amino acids. The V end was cut by 1 base, the J end by 3 bases, with 10 bases between. The germline V gene encodes CDR1 SGHRS and CDR2 YFSETQ. The CDR3 DNA is TGCGCCAGCAGCTTGCAGGGGGGTGAAGAGACCCAGTACTTC. It translates to CASSLQGGEETQYF.

The J gene is TRBJ1-5, the V gene TRBV6-6; TRBD1 agrees at 7 bases. J lost 7 bases, V lost 2 bases, and 2 bases had no gene match. CDR3 length: 13 amino acids. Germline lookup yields CDR1 MNHNY and CDR2 SVGAGI (reference sequence). The chain's CDR3 is CASSYGTEQPQHF. As DNA, the CDR3 is TGTGCCAGCAGTTACGGGACAGAACAGCCCCAGCATTTT.

This chain joins TRBV19 and TRBJ2-5, with D maybe TRBD1 (6 bases). Trimming took off 4 bases at V and 0 bases at J, with 12 bases between the two ends. The V gene's germline CDR1 is LNHDA and CDR2 SQIVND (reference sequence). The CDR3 consists of 15 residues. This CDR3 is CASSSRDKYQETQYF. In DNA form, the CDR3 reads TGTGCCAGTAGTAGCAGGGACAAGTACCAAGAGACCCAGTACTTC.

This clone was observed a few times. The chain is built from TRBV18 and TRBJ1-4; D unresolved. CDR3 length: 15 residues. V was trimmed by 0 bases and J by 3 bases, leaving 8 bases between them. The V gene's germline CDR1 is KGHSH and CDR2 LQKENI. The CDR3 reads CASSPPGRPNEKLFF. DNA of the CDR3: TGTGCCAGCTCACCACCGGGGAGGCCTAATGAAAAACTGTTTTTT. Combining the CDR3 with reference TRBV18 and TRBJ1-4 gives the whole variable domain NAGVMQNPRHLVRRRGQEARLRCSPMKGHSHVYWYRQLPEEGLKFMVYLQKENIIDESGMPKERFSAEFPKEGPSILRIQQVVRGDSAAYFCASSPPGRPNEKLFFGSGTQLSVL.

The chain uses TRBV2 and TRBJ2-1; 8 nucleotides match TRBD1. The CDR3 totals 15 residues. Germline CDR1 is SNHLY and CDR2 is FYNNEI. With 1 base clipped from V and 7 bases from J, the junction kept 6 bases outside the gene matches. CDR3 bases: TGTGCCAGCAGTGAAGACAGGGGGTTGGTAAATGAGCAGTTCTTC. Protein sequence: CASSEDRGLVNEQFF.

The CDR3 DNA is TGCAGCGTTTCCGGGACAGGGGTCCCTGAGCAGTTCTTC. Its protein product is CSVSGTGVPEQFF. The chain has TRBV29-1 and TRBJ2-1, with 10 bases lining up with TRBD1. CDR1 SQVTM and CDR2 ANQGSEA come from the germline V gene. This CDR3 is 13 amino acids long. Trimming at V came to 5 bases and at J to 9 bases, leaving 7 bases not matched to a gene.

This chain links TRBV6-1 with TRBJ2-7; D perhaps matches TRBD1 (5 bases). V dropped 3 bases and J dropped 0 bases, with 6 bases sitting between them. CDR3 length: 13 amino acids. Germline V lookup: CDR1 MNHNS, CDR2 SASEGT. CDR3 sequence: CASSDDSSYEQYF. CDR3 sequence (DNA): TGTGCCAGCAGTGATGACAGCTCCTACGAGCAGTACTTC.

The V and J genes are TRBV28 and TRBJ1-2; 7 bases are shared with TRBD1. CDR1 and CDR2 from the germline V gene are MDHEN and SYDVKM. The ends lost 5 bases at V and 8 bases at J; junction bases unmatched: 17. The CDR3 has 16 amino acids. CDR3 DNA sequence: TGTGCCAGCAGTACTATCAACCCGGGACAGTCAGGGGGCTACACCTTC. This sequence encodes CASSTINPGQSGGYTF.

The V call is TRBV5-1, the J call TRBJ2-7; possible D gene TRBD2, 5 bases. This CDR3 is built from 11 residues. Trimming left V 7 bases short and J 2 bases short, with 7 bases between. Germline assignment: CDR1 SGHRS and CDR2 YFSETQ. CDR3 residues: CASAGTYEQYF. The CDR3 nucleotides are TGCGCCAGCGCCGGGACCTACGAGCAGTACTTC.

This chain joins TRBV27 and TRBJ2-3; weak D call: TRBD1 (7 bases). This CDR3 spans 16 amino acids. The V gene lost 0 bases and the J gene lost 3 bases, with 13 bases spanning the gap. The germline V gene has CDR1 MNHEY and CDR2 SMNVEV (reference sequence). This CDR3 reads CASSLSPGGWTDTQYF. CDR3 in DNA: TGTGCCAGCAGTTTATCCCCAGGGGGGTGGACAGATACGCAGTATTTT.

This chain uses TRBV28 with TRBJ1-5; 8 bases are shared with TRBD1. Looked up from germline, CDR1 is MDHEN and CDR2 is SYDVKM. V was pared by 0 bases and J by 2 bases, with 3 bases of the junction left unmatched. CDR3 length: 16 residues. The CDR3 reads CASSLWTGAGNQPQHF. CDR3 bases: TGTGCCAGCAGTTTATGGACAGGGGCGGGCAATCAGCCCCAGCATTTT. The entire variable domain, with the rest obtained from reference TRBV28 and TRBJ1-5, is as follows: DVKVTQSSRYLVKRTGEKVFLECVQDMDHENMFWYRQDPGLGLRLIYFSYDVKMKEKGDIPEGYSVSREKKERFSLILESASTNQTSMYLCASSLWTGAGNQPQHFGDGTRLSIL.

The rearrangement joins TRBV11-2 to TRBJ2-5, with TRBD1 as a possible D gene (8 bases). This CDR3 spans 13 amino acids. Germline-derived CDR1 and CDR2 are SGHAT and FQNNGV. V lost 6 bases, J lost 5 bases, and 13 bases lay in between. Written as DNA, the CDR3 is TGTGCCAGCAGAAAACAGGGGGGGGAGACCCAGTACTTC. This sequence encodes CASRKQGGETQYF. Looking up the rest from reference TRBV11-2 and TRBJ2-5 gives the full variable domain: EAGVAQSPRYKIIEKRQSVAFWCNPISGHATLYWYQQILGQGPKLLIQFQNNGVVDDSQLPKDRFSAERLKGVDSTLKIQPAKLEDSAVYLCASRKQGGETQYFGPGTRLLVL.

About this clone: The same CDR3 is also encoded by other DNA sequences in this sample. The chain is built from TRBV29-1 and TRBJ1-1; D gene ambiguous. Germline V gene sequence: CDR1 SQVTM, CDR2 ANQGSEA. The V end lost 7 bases, the J end lost 1 base, and 4 bases lay between the germline ends. The CDR3 is made up of 10 amino acids. This CDR3 is CSAQNTEAFF. The CDR3 DNA reads as TGCAGCGCCCAGAACACTGAAGCTTTCTTT.

The chain carries TRBV9 and TRBJ2-2, with TRBD2 matching 9 bases. V dropped 1 base and J dropped 2; count of bases not matched to a gene: 3. Germline V lookup: CDR1 SGDLS, CDR2 YYNGEE. This CDR3 contains 16 residues. CDR3 DNA: TGTGCCAGCAGCGTATCTAGCGGGACCAACACCGGGGAGCTGTTTTTT. Protein: CASSVSSGTNTGELFF.

The rearrangement uses TRBV4-2 and TRBJ1-2, with 7 bases identical to TRBD1. The germline CDR1 and CDR2 sequences are LGHNA and YNFKEQ. V trimming: 5 bases; J trimming: 2 bases; junction bases outside the gene matches: 11. The CDR3 runs 16 residues. In DNA form, the CDR3 reads TGTGCCAGCAGCTACCGGGACAGACTATCGAACTATGGCTACACCTTC. Translated: CASSYRDRLSNYGYTF.

The CDR3 loop reads CASGQGVGRNTDTQYF. CDR3 nucleotide sequence: TGCGCCAGCGGCCAAGGTGTTGGGCGTAACACAGATACGCAGTATTTT. The V and J genes are TRBV5-1 and TRBJ2-3; D remains ambiguous. The CDR3 loop spans 16 amino acids. Trimming stripped 7 bases from V and 2 bases from J, with 20 bases between. Per germline, CDR1 SGHRS and CDR2 YFSETQ.

The chain joins TRBV9 to TRBJ1-2; TRBD1 matches at 10 bases. The CDR3 is 15 amino acids. The germline gives CDR1 SGDLS, CDR2 YYNGEE. V lost 3 bases, J lost 3 bases, and 5 bases stayed unmatched. The DNA for the CDR3 is TGTGCCAGCAGCGGCCGGGACAGGGGCGACTATGGCTACACCTTC. This sequence encodes CASSGRDRGDYGYTF.